Presented here are 11 T cell receptor beta chains from one specimen sequenced in a study of identical twins. MiXCR, applied by TCRdb to the 5' RACE reads, yields one record per CDR3 protein. Of a few hundred thousand distinct CDR3 sequences in the sample, about a fifth are singletons; the top ten hold around 10%. The sequenced material came from naive T cells sorted from blood. These receptors were collected from a man aged 45 to 65 in good health.

This clonotype came up many times. The chain is built from TRBV29-1 and TRBJ1-1; D is uncertain. V was pared by 2 bases and J by 4 bases, with 11 bases between. Germline CDR1 reads SQVTM; CDR2 reads ANQGSEA. The CDR3 loop spans 13 amino acids. CDR3 region: CSVERAGGTEAFF. Written as DNA, the CDR3 is TGCAGCGTTGAAAGGGCGGGCGGCACTGAAGCTTTCTTT.

This rearrangement joins TRBV29-1 to TRBJ1-1; D gene uncertain. V was shortened by 4 bases and J by 7 bases, with 7 bases between the two germline ends. The CDR3 extends over 10 amino acids. Per germline, CDR1 SQVTM and CDR2 ANQGSEA. CDR3 DNA sequence: TGCAGCGTTGGAGAGGTTGAAGCTTTCTTT. Residues: CSVGEVEAFF.

This clonotype was found many times. The chain combines TRBV4-1 with TRBJ2-7; TRBD1 is a possible D gene (6 bases). The CDR3 is 15 amino acids. Trimming stripped 1 base from V and 0 bases from J, with 10 bases between. Germline CDR1 reads MGHRA; CDR2 reads YSYEKL. The CDR3 nucleotides are TGCGCCAGCAGCCAAGGAGACAGGTTCTCCTACGAGCAGTACTTC. This translates into CASSQGDRFSYEQYF.

This clonotype was recorded at least ten times. This chain uses TRBV27 with TRBJ2-1; D is unclear. V lost 5 bases and J 7 bases, leaving 12 bases between the germline ends. The CDR3 covers 13 residues. CDR1 is MNHEY and CDR2 is SMNVEV in the germline V gene (reference sequence). CDR3 nucleotide sequence: TGTGCCAGCAGTCTCGTCGAGAGGAATGAGCAGTTCTTC. Its protein product is CASSLVERNEQFF.

J is TRBJ1-1 and V is TRBV6-1, with 7 bases fitting TRBD1. The V gene end was trimmed by 7 bases and the J gene end by 4 bases; junction bases not matched to a gene: 9. Germline lookup yields CDR1 MNHNS and CDR2 SASEGT. CDR3 length: 14 residues. The CDR3: CASTQVAGGTEAFF. CDR3 DNA: TGTGCCAGCACCCAAGTGGCAGGGGGCACTGAAGCTTTCTTT.

This chain connects TRBV6-1 to TRBJ2-1, with 8 positions matching TRBD2. J lost 8 bases, V lost 7 bases, and 19 bases had no gene match. CDR1 MNHNS and CDR2 SASEGT come from the germline V gene. The CDR3 is 17 residues long. The CDR3 DNA sequence: TGTGCCAGCACCCACTCCGGATCAGGGCTAGCGGGCGATGAGCAGTTCTTC. Translating it yields CASTHSGSGLAGDEQFF.

This clonotype came up a few times. The genes are TRBV6-2 or TRBV6-3 and TRBJ1-2; D call uncertain. Trimming removed 1 base from V and 6 bases from J, with 9 bases in between. Germline V lookup: CDR1 MNHEY, CDR2 SVGEGT. CDR3 length: 13 amino acids. For the CDR3, the DNA is TGTGCCAGCAGTTACTGGACCGGCGATGGCTACACCTTC. Translated, it gives CASSYWTGDGYTF.

This clonotype was observed a handful of times. The rearrangement uses TRBV10-3 and TRBJ2-1; TRBD2 matches 8 bases. CDR1 and CDR2 from the germline V gene are ENHRY and SYGVKD. This CDR3 is 14 amino acids long. V lost 8 bases and J lost 9; bases outside the gene matches: 12. CDR3 sequence reads: CAIERSPRGGEQFF. CDR3 bases: TGTGCCATCGAACGATCCCCACGGGGGGGTGAGCAGTTCTTC.

This chain links TRBV5-1 with TRBJ2-5, with 7 bases fitting TRBD1. The germline V gene has CDR1 SGHRS and CDR2 YFSETQ. Unmatched junction bases numbered 2, after V lost 0 bases and J lost 0 bases. The CDR3 length is 15 residues. The CDR3 region has the DNA TGCGCCAGCAGCTTGGGTGACAGGGACCAAGAGACCCAGTACTTC. Its translation is CASSLGDRDQETQYF.

V and J are TRBV28 and TRBJ2-1; D may be TRBD2 (5 bases). V dropped 2 bases and J dropped 6 bases, with 11 bases sitting between them. The germline gives CDR1 MDHEN, CDR2 SYDVKM. CDR3 length: 14 amino acids. The CDR3 reads CASSLGGVLNEQFF. CDR3 DNA sequence: TGTGCCAGCAGTTTAGGAGGAGTGCTCAATGAGCAGTTCTTC.

This clonotype has ten or more counts. The rearrangement uses TRBV7-6 and TRBJ1-1; TRBD1 matches 9 bases. The V gene's germline CDR1 is SGHVS and CDR2 FNYEAQ. V lost 5 bases, J lost 5 bases, and 12 bases stayed unmatched. This CDR3 region has 16 residues. The CDR3 loop is CASSNPGGQGGTEAFF. The CDR3 DNA reads as TGTGCCAGCAGCAATCCTGGGGGACAGGGTGGGACTGAAGCTTTCTTT.